This note documents a single T cell receptor (beta chain) sequence. The data stem from a study of shared T cell receptors in the human thymus. Libraries were prepared by immunoSEQ multiplex PCR; TCRdb keeps only in-frame clonotypes and omits some of them. This table has some 700,000 clones, roughly 90% appearing once. The V and J ends lost 2 bases and 7 bases, in that order; junction bases with no gene match: 3. The CDR3 consists of 14 residues. Germline V lookup: CDR1 MDHEN, CDR2 SYDVKM. These data were also filed under a second study, of human thymus T cells. Per that study: Infants, healthy and Finnish, who were having corrective surgery for congenital heart defects served as donors. Resected material from corrective heart surgery provided the thymus tissue analysed. Thymic and blood repertoires seemed to show skewed V and J gene use. Related research reported highly overlapping thymic repertoires among unrelated individuals.

Sequencing was done on a sample of thymocytes. The chain combines TRBV28 with TRBJ2-1, with TRBD2 matching over 9 bases. This sequence originates from a boy under three years old with a congenital heart defect. CDR3 amino acids: CASSLAGGWNEQFF. CDR3 bases: TGTGCCAGCAGTTTAGCGGGAGGGTGGAATGAGCAGTTCTTC.